The TCR beta chain under discussion was sequenced for a study of T cells after yellow fever vaccination. This clonotype came up a few times. V shed 2 bases, J shed 8 bases, and the junction held 12 bases outside the gene matches. The CDR3 has 15 amino acids. Germline V CDR1 and CDR2: DFQATT, SNEGSKA (reference sequence). From the 5' RACE reads, TCRdb called clonotypes with MiXCR, one entry per CDR3 protein. The table has 620,000 or so distinct CDR3 sequences, around 12% seen once. The sequence was obtained from a man younger than 45 who received the YFV17D yellow fever vaccine. The specimen comprised PBMCs, sampled on the day of the yellow fever booster vaccination. This chain uses TRBV20-1 with TRBJ2-1; 7 bases match TRBD1. The CDR3 bases are TGCAGTGCTAGAATCACCCGGGACAGTATCCATGAGCAGTTCTTC. This sequence encodes CSARITRDSIHEQFF.